These 27 T cell receptor beta chains share one sample of origin, sequenced in a study of blood T cell repertoires in COVID-19. Clones were read by immunoSEQ multiplex PCR, and TCRdb kept only the in-frame ones, dropping some. The repertoire has hundreds of thousands of clones, approximately 86% of them found once; the top ten carry about 1.2%. Sequencing input: peripheral blood. All receptors come from a man aged 70 or older with acute or convalescent COVID-19.

The chain uses TRBV10-3 and TRBJ1-5; D is ambiguous. CDR1 and CDR2 from the germline V gene are ENHRY and SYGVKD. V lost 4 bases to trimming and J lost 3 bases, with 10 bases between them. The CDR3 runs 14 residues. CDR3 residues: CAISAGLSNQPQHF. Here the CDR3 DNA reads TGTGCCATCAGTGCCGGACTATCCAATCAGCCCCAGCATTTT.

The chain employs TRBV7-2 and TRBJ1-1, with unresolved D. V was shortened by 5 bases and J by 6 bases, with 19 bases between the two germline ends. Germline V gene data show CDR1 as SGHTA and CDR2 as FQGNSA. The CDR3 extends over 15 amino acids. The CDR3 bases are TGTGCCAGCAGCAGAAGAGGTCTCGCTGGAGCTGAAGCTTTCTTT. This gives the protein CASSRRGLAGAEAFF.

On this clone: Other DNA sequences of this sample code for an identical CDR3. The chain carries TRBV11-2 and TRBJ1-1; 8 nucleotides match TRBD1. CDR1 is SGHAT and CDR2 is FQNNGV in the germline V gene. The CDR3 totals 14 residues. V shed 3 bases and J 1 base; nucleotides not matched to a gene: 1. DNA of the CDR3: TGTGCCAGCAGCTTGGGACAGGCGAACACTGAAGCTTTCTTT. Translating it yields CASSLGQANTEAFF.

The J gene is TRBJ2-3, the V gene TRBV6-6; 7 bases line up with TRBD1. The germline gives CDR1 MNHNY, CDR2 SVGAGI (reference sequence). The V and J ends lost 6 bases and 5 bases, in that order; junction bases with no gene match: 11. CDR3 length: 15 residues. The CDR3 coding sequence is TGTGCCAGCAGGAGTGACCGGGACAGACGAGATACGCAGTATTTT. Amino acids: CASRSDRDRRDTQYF.

The chain has TRBV28 and TRBJ1-5; D perhaps matches TRBD1 (6 bases). The CDR3 runs 17 residues. With 5 bases removed from V and 0 bases from J, the gap between germline ends came to 17 bases. Per the germline V gene, CDR1 is MDHEN and CDR2 is SYDVKM. Written as DNA, the CDR3 is TGTGCCAGCAGTCTCCCGACAGGAAGGGGTAGCAATCAGCCCCAGCATTTT. This encodes CASSLPTGRGSNQPQHF.

This clone was counted once. This chain links TRBV15 with TRBJ1-1; no reliable D call. This CDR3 contains 15 residues. Germline values: CDR1 LNHNV, CDR2 YYDKDF (reference sequence). With 2 bases removed from V and 3 bases from J, the gap between germline ends came to 13 bases. The DNA for the CDR3 is TGTGCCACCAGCAGACCCTCTCAGCGTGACACTGAAGCTTTCTTT. It codes for CATSRPSQRDTEAFF.

The chain links TRBV5-5 to TRBJ2-7; tentatively, D is TRBD2 (6 bases). V lost 4 bases to trimming and J lost 6 bases, with 14 bases between them. The CDR3 covers 13 residues. Germline V gene sequence: CDR1 SGHKS, CDR2 YYEKEE (reference sequence). In nucleotides, the CDR3 is TGTGCCAGCAGCCCCCTTGGAGGGTCCGAGCAGTACTTC. This gives the protein CASSPLGGSEQYF.

V usage is TRBV4-3 and J usage is TRBJ2-7, with D possibly matching TRBD2 (6 bases). This CDR3 spans 14 amino acids. Germline V CDR1 and CDR2: LGHNA, YSLEER. Trimming shortened V by 0 bases and J by 9 bases, and 15 bases separated the two germline ends. The CDR3 DNA follows: TGCGCCAGCAGCCAAGATCTGGCGTTCGGGGGGCAGTACTTC. Its protein product is CASSQDLAFGGQYF.

CDR3 region: CASSLTTANTGELFF. CDR3 DNA: TGTGCCAGCAGCCTTACGACAGCGAACACCGGGGAGCTGTTTTTT. The V and J genes are TRBV4-2 and TRBJ2-2; weak D call: TRBD1 (5 bases). Trimming cost V 4 bases and J 0 bases, with 9 bases left between them. This CDR3 is built from 15 residues. The V gene's germline CDR1 is LGHNA and CDR2 YNFKEQ.

CDR3: CASSSFKGGGELFF. The CDR3 DNA follows: TGTGCCAGCAGCTCCTTTAAGGGAGGCGGGGAGCTGTTTTTT. The V and J genes are TRBV5-4 and TRBJ2-2; D may be TRBD2 (6 bases). Germline V gene lookup returns CDR1 SGHNT and CDR2 YYREEE (reference sequence). The ends were cut back, 3 bases at V and 7 bases at J, with 13 bases in the middle. This CDR3 spans 14 amino acids. Based on the CDR3 plus reference TRBV5-4 and TRBJ2-2, the full variable domain is ETGVTQSPTHLIKTRGQQVTLRCSSQSGHNTVSWYQQALGQGPQFIFQYYREEENGRGNFPPRFSGLQFPNYSSELNVNALELDDSALYLCASSSFKGGGELFFGEGSRLTVL.

This clone came up many times. The chain employs TRBV6-1 and TRBJ2-3; D uncertain. CDR3 length equals 15 residues. V was shortened by 3 bases and J by 3 bases, with 13 bases between the two germline ends. CDR1 is MNHNS, CDR2 SASEGT, per germline. CDR3 residues: CASSEQWARTDTQYF. CDR3 DNA sequence: TGTGCCAGCAGTGAGCAATGGGCCAGGACAGATACGCAGTATTTT.

This rearrangement joins TRBV29-1 to TRBJ1-1, with a tentative D call TRBD1 (6 bases). Germline lookup yields CDR1 SQVTM and CDR2 ANQGSEA. Trimming left V 5 bases short and J 4 bases short, with 14 bases between. The CDR3 is 13 residues long. CDR3 region: CSVCVGQSTEAFF. CDR3 bases: TGCAGCGTTTGTGTCGGACAGAGCACTGAAGCTTTCTTT.

This chain links TRBV11-3 with TRBJ2-1, with D tentatively TRBD2 (6 bases). Between the trimmed V and J ends, which lost 0 bases and 6 bases, there was a span of 9 bases. This CDR3 has 14 residues. Germline V lookup: CDR1 SGHNT, CDR2 YENEEA. The CDR3 is CASSLDRDFNEQFF. The CDR3 DNA sequence: TGTGCCAGCAGCTTAGACCGGGACTTCAATGAGCAGTTCTTC.

This chain uses TRBV9 with TRBJ2-3, with TRBD2 identical over 8 bases. Unmatched junction bases numbered 17, after V lost 5 bases and J lost 6 bases. Germline V gene sequence: CDR1 SGDLS, CDR2 YYNGEE. This CDR3 has 17 residues. CDR3 bases: TGTGCCAGCAGTCCGGGGGTTGGTAGCGGGGCTTATGATACGCAGTATTTT. This codes for CASSPGVGSGAYDTQYF.

The genes are TRBV6-4 and TRBJ2-6; perhaps TRBD1 as D (6 bases). This CDR3 has 18 amino acids. Germline CDR1 MRHNA, CDR2 SNTAGT. V gave up 5 bases and J gave up 0 bases, with 17 bases separating them. The CDR3 sequence is CASSPRQAWLSGANVLTF. Here the CDR3 DNA reads TGTGCCAGCAGTCCCCGACAGGCTTGGCTCTCTGGGGCCAACGTCCTGACTTTC.

The rearrangement links TRBV28 to TRBJ1-5; D is perhaps TRBD1 (5 bases). Germline V gene sequence: CDR1 MDHEN, CDR2 SYDVKM. V lost 4 bases to trimming and J lost 2 bases, with 12 bases between them. The CDR3 extends over 15 amino acids. CDR3 amino acids: CASSSPGDGNQPQHF. The CDR3 region has the DNA TGTGCCAGCAGTTCCCCGGGGGATGGCAATCAGCCCCAGCATTTT.

The chain recombines TRBV5-6 with TRBJ1-2; the match to TRBD1 covers 10 bases. Germline CDR1 reads SGHDT; CDR2 reads YYEEEE. Trimming removed 4 bases from V and 5 bases from J; junction bases left unmatched: 8. The CDR3 totals 15 residues. The CDR3 loop is CASSPRQGARYGYTF. CDR3 nucleotide sequence: TGTGCCAGCAGCCCTAGACAGGGGGCGCGGTATGGCTACACCTTC.

The chain is built from TRBV28 and TRBJ2-3; a possible D gene is TRBD1 (6 bases). Trimming cost V 3 bases and J 3 bases, with 16 bases left between them. Germline V gives CDR1 MDHEN, CDR2 SYDVKM. The CDR3 runs to 16 residues. Here the CDR3 reads CASSFINRVVTDTQYF. In DNA, the CDR3 is TGTGCCAGCAGTTTCATAAACAGGGTTGTGACAGATACGCAGTATTTT.

This chain uses TRBV12-3 or TRBV12-4 with TRBJ1-6; maybe TRBD1 (6 bases). V lost 4 bases and J 10 bases, leaving 11 bases between the germline ends. The CDR3 length is 13 residues. This chain's CDR3 is CASSYTGWSPLHF. The CDR3 nucleotides read TGTGCCAGCAGTTACACAGGGTGGTCACCCCTCCACTTT.

V is TRBV7-9 and J is TRBJ1-6; TRBD1 might be the D (5 bases). V was trimmed by 6 bases and J by 7 bases, leaving 13 bases between them. The germline CDR1 and CDR2 sequences are SEHNR and FQNEAQ (reference sequence). The CDR3 spans 14 residues. The CDR3 sequence is CASSFDGGNSPLHF. DNA for the CDR3: TGTGCCAGCAGTTTCGACGGGGGGAATTCACCCCTCCACTTT. Filled out from reference TRBV7-9 and TRBJ1-6, the complete variable domain reads DTGVSQNPRHKITKRGQNVTFRCDPISEHNRLYWYRQTLGQGPEFLTYFQNEAQLEKSRLLSDRFSAERPKGSFSTLEIQRTEQGDSAMYLCASSFDGGNSPLHFGNGTRLTVT.

This sequence joins TRBV11-3 and TRBJ1-5, with 10 bases matching TRBD1. This CDR3 is 17 amino acids long. J lost 6 bases, V lost 0 bases, and 8 bases had no gene match. Germline assignment: CDR1 SGHNT and CDR2 YENEEA. CDR3 amino acids: CASSLDPGDRGVQPQHF. CDR3 nucleotide sequence: TGTGCCAGCAGCTTAGACCCCGGGGACAGGGGTGTTCAGCCCCAGCATTTT.

J is TRBJ2-5 and V is TRBV28; TRBD1 agrees at 12 bases. The CDR3 is 13 residues long. Germline V lookup: CDR1 MDHEN, CDR2 SYDVKM. V dropped 8 bases and J dropped 4; count of bases not matched to a gene: 2. CDR3 residues: CASGDRGLETQYF. The CDR3 DNA reads TGTGCCAGCGGGGACAGGGGGCTAGAGACCCAGTACTTC. Full variable domain (missing parts from reference TRBV28 and TRBJ2-5): DVKVTQSSRYLVKRTGEKVFLECVQDMDHENMFWYRQDPGLGLRLIYFSYDVKMKEKGDIPEGYSVSREKKERFSLILESASTNQTSMYLCASGDRGLETQYFGPGTRLLVL.

The rearrangement joins TRBV30 to TRBJ1-2; no definite D call. This CDR3 has 12 amino acids. In germline, CDR1 is GTSNPN, CDR2 SVGIG (reference sequence). Trimming pared 0 bases from V and 3 bases from J, leaving 5 bases between. CDR3 nucleotide sequence: TGTGCCTGGAGTGTACACGACTATGGCTACACCTTC. Protein: CAWSVHDYGYTF.

V gene TRBV13 combines with J gene TRBJ2-2, with D perhaps TRBD2 (5 bases). V was shortened by 5 bases and J by 2 bases, with 30 bases between the two germline ends. The CDR3 length is 21 residues. Germline V CDR1 and CDR2: PRHDT, FYEKMQ (reference sequence). Here the CDR3 reads CASSMLPRGASTVINTGELFF. CDR3 coding DNA: TGTGCCAGCAGCATGCTGCCCCGGGGAGCCTCAACGGTTATTAACACCGGGGAGCTGTTTTTT. Together with reference TRBV13 and TRBJ2-2, the CDR3 gives the full variable domain: AAGVIQSPRHLIKEKRETATLKCYPIPRHDTVYWYQQGPGQDPQFLISFYEKMQSDKGSIPDRFSAQQFSDYHSELNMSSLELGDSALYFCASSMLPRGASTVINTGELFFGEGSRLTVL.

This sequence joins TRBV3-1 (or the pseudogene TRBV3-2) and TRBJ2-3; 13 bases map to TRBD2. With 0 bases clipped from V and 2 bases from J, the junction kept 5 bases outside the gene matches. Germline lookup yields CDR1 LGHDT and CDR2 YNNKEL (reference sequence). The CDR3 loop spans 18 amino acids. CDR3 DNA sequence: TGTGCCAGCAGCCAAGACCTGACTAGCGGGAGGTTCACAGATACGCAGTATTTT. Translating it yields CASSQDLTSGRFTDTQYF.

The V and J genes are TRBV7-2 and TRBJ2-1; 10 nucleotides line up with TRBD2. This CDR3 is 14 amino acids long. Germline lookup yields CDR1 SGHTA and CDR2 FQGNSA. V lost 5 bases, J lost 7 bases, and 5 bases stayed unmatched. CDR3 coding DNA: TGTGCCAGCAGCCAAAGCGGGGGGGTAAATGAGCAGTTCTTC. Residues: CASSQSGGVNEQFF.

In this sample, this clone turned up a few times. V is TRBV7-2 and J is TRBJ2-2, with 10 nucleotides matching TRBD2. Germline V gene lookup returns CDR1 SGHTA and CDR2 FQGNSA. This CDR3 comprises 15 residues. Trimming took 1 base from V and 5 from J; bases not matched to a gene: 1. The CDR3 DNA follows: TGTGCCAGCAGCTTAGTAGCGGGGGGTACCGGGGAGCTGTTTTTT. It specifies CASSLVAGGTGELFF.